This entry lists 10 T cell receptor beta chains sequenced from one sample in a study of cytomegalovirus exposure and HLA in healthy donors. Assay: immunoSEQ multiplex PCR; the TCRdb copy retains only in-frame clones and omits some. This sample has 200,000 or so clones; approximately 82% occur once, and the top ten carry about an eighth. The sequencing sample was made of PBMCs. These receptors all stem from a woman aged 30 to 39 in good health and CMV-seropositive.

This clone was picked up a small number of times. The V call is TRBV28, the J call TRBJ1-5; D might be TRBD1 (6 bases). The CDR3 spans 16 residues. Per the germline V gene, CDR1 is MDHEN and CDR2 is SYDVKM. Trimming took off 4 bases at V and 3 bases at J, with 16 bases between the two ends. Here the CDR3 DNA reads TGTGCCAGCAGTTCCCCAATTCAGGGACACAATCAGCCCCAGCATTTT. This codes for CASSSPIQGHNQPQHF.

Comment on this clone: Other nucleotide sequences from this sample produce the same CDR3. V gene TRBV9 combines with J gene TRBJ1-1; no reliable D call. The CDR3 is made up of 13 amino acids. Trimming pared 4 bases from V and 0 bases from J, leaving 7 bases between. Germline V gene sequence: CDR1 SGDLS, CDR2 YYNGEE. The CDR3 bases are TGTGCCAGCAGCCCGCGGATGAACACTGAAGCTTTCTTT. Its translation: CASSPRMNTEAFF.

The chain carries TRBV5-1 and TRBJ2-2; TRBD1 might be the D (5 bases). Trimming stripped 4 bases from V and 0 bases from J, with 10 bases between. The CDR3 consists of 15 residues. CDR1 and CDR2 from the germline V gene are SGHRS and YFSETQ. The CDR3 here is CASSRTTANTGELFF. For the CDR3, the DNA is TGCGCCAGCAGCCGGACGACAGCGAACACCGGGGAGCTGTTTTTT. The whole variable domain, remainder taken from reference TRBV5-1 and TRBJ2-2, is KAGVTQTPRYLIKTRGQQVTLSCSPISGHRSVSWYQQTPGQGLQFLFEYFSETQRNKGNFPGRFSGRQFSNSRSEMNVSTLELGDSALYLCASSRTTANTGELFFGEGSRLTVL.

The J gene is TRBJ2-7, the V gene TRBV7-2; D gene uncertain. Trimming removed 5 bases at V and 2 bases at J, with 13 bases between. The germline CDR1 and CDR2 sequences are SGHTA and FQGNSA. The CDR3 runs 14 residues. The CDR3 nucleotides read TGTGCCAGCAGCACGACAACCGCTCCCTACGAGCAGTACTTC. Protein: CASSTTTAPYEQYF.

The chain employs TRBV2 and TRBJ2-2; D gene ambiguous. The ends were cut back, 5 bases at V and 4 bases at J, with 11 bases in the middle. CDR1 is SNHLY and CDR2 is FYNNEI in the germline V gene. This CDR3 is 14 amino acids long. DNA of the CDR3: TGTGCCAGCAGTTCGCACCCCGGCACCGGGGAGCTGTTTTTT. Translating gives CASSSHPGTGELFF.

The J gene is TRBJ1-4, the V gene TRBV7-9; 8 bases align to TRBD1. The CDR3 is 15 residues long. The V gene's germline CDR1 is SEHNR and CDR2 FQNEAQ (reference sequence). The junction had 5 bases not matched to a gene; V was cut back by 0 bases and J by 8 bases. The DNA for the CDR3 is TGTGCCAGCAGCTTAGCGAAAACAGGGGGAGAAAAACTGTTTTTT. Its translation: CASSLAKTGGEKLFF.

V and J are TRBV5-6 and TRBJ1-1, with D possibly being TRBD1 (6 bases). There are 14 residues in the CDR3. With 4 bases removed from V and 7 bases from J, the gap between germline ends came to 17 bases. Germline V gives CDR1 SGHDT, CDR2 YYEEEE. In DNA, the CDR3 is TGTGCCAGCAGCGCCAACAGGGATTGGGGTGAAGCTTTCTTT. It encodes CASSANRDWGEAFF.

The chain employs TRBV5-1 and TRBJ2-5; possible D gene TRBD1, 6 bases. Deletions cut 3 bases from V and 2 bases from J, with 11 bases between. Germline assignment: CDR1 SGHRS and CDR2 YFSETQ. The CDR3 is 14 amino acids. CDR3 protein: CASSSGQTQETQYF. The CDR3 nucleotides read TGCGCCAGCAGCTCAGGACAGACACAAGAGACCCAGTACTTC.

V is TRBV5-8 and J is TRBJ2-7; D is ambiguous. Germline CDR1 is SGHTS and CDR2 is YDEGEE. The CDR3 is 14 residues long. Deletions cut 4 bases from V and 1 base from J, with 12 bases between. DNA of the CDR3: TGTGCCAGCAGCCGTTTCCCTAAGTCCTACGAGCAGTACTTC. This translates into CASSRFPKSYEQYF.

The chain employs TRBV6-4 and TRBJ1-2; 9 positions match TRBD1. V shed 5 bases and J 4 bases; nucleotides not matched to a gene: 8. CDR1 and CDR2 from the germline V gene are MRHNA and SNTAGT. The CDR3 is 15 residues long. The CDR3 DNA reads TGTGCCAGCAGTCCTGGACAGGGGTTGGCCTATGGCTACACCTTC. Translating gives CASSPGQGLAYGYTF.